This T cell receptor (beta chain) was documented in a study of blood T cell repertoires in COVID-19 (dated by TCRdb to about 2020). With regard to the full study: Samples from collaborators originated in the United States, Italy and Spain and spanned both the acute and convalescent phases of COVID-19. The material from the prospective study consisted of cDNA or gDNA derived from T cells, B-cell-depleted T cells, or PBMCs. Deeply sampled blood TCRbeta repertoires from subjects exposed to, actively infected with, or recovered from COVID-19 were included in the dataset. A freely available public database, intended as a resource for researchers studying the immune response to SARS-CoV-2, is where the repertoires were released. The samples were drawn from the first 160 participants of the ongoing ImmuneRACE study and from about 1,200 subjects provided by 6 global collaborators. A de-identified subject ID, COVID-19 status, age in years and sex were almost always included in the sample metadata. Where HLA class I and class II types were available, the types were taken from metadata supplied by the sample provider, not from assay-based typing. Paper-wide results and their limitations: Clinical and demographic metadata were provided uncurated, with the amount varying by source and participant.

TCRbeta CDR3 regions were amplified from genomic DNA using the immunoSEQ Assay, a bias-controlled multiplex PCR. Per the authors' processing: Within the assay, amplification of reference gene primers was used to estimate how many nucleated cells each sample contained. Sequence reads were collapsed and filtered to measure the absolute abundance of every unique TCRbeta CDR3 rearrangement. For each sample, productive Simpson clonality was calculated as the square root of Simpson's diversity index over productive rearrangements. TCRdb obtained this table from immuneACCESS and retained in-frame rearrangements with V and J assigned. These tables miss some clones; where compared with another copy, unresolved V genes account for less than half of the shortfall, and the remainder is unexplained. V and J calls and clone size follow that table, whereas D and trimming were derived from the DNA. For this sample there are 120,000 to 150,000 clones; 80% to 90% appear just once. In total, the top ten clones hold nearly 0.95% of the sample.

Whole blood was collected in K2EDTA tubes by collaborating institutions according to the institutions' own protocols. For TCRbeta analysis, collaborators shipped samples in one of three forms: frozen whole blood, isolated PBMCs, or DNA extracted from either of those sample types. The germline V gene sets CDR1 to SGHVS and CDR2 to FNYEAQ. The CDR3 numbers 18 residues from cysteine through phenylalanine. CDR3 DNA only is kept here, 54 bases in frame from base 1. Trimming removed 5 bases from V and 0 bases from J; the gene matches leave 12 bases unexplained. The sample holds one count of this clone. What this receptor recognizes is not known. Nothing much larger sits one base from this clone, and base qualities are not available.

The sequence was collected from a woman aged 45-60 years with acute or convalescent COVID-19. The sample was peripheral blood. The chain uses TRBV7-6 and TRBJ1-3; 8 central bases correspond to TRBD1. The CDR3 amino acid sequence is: CASSLIIQGAGSGNTIYF. The nucleotide sequence is given as TGTGCCAGCAGCCTAATTATCCAGGGGGCTGGCTCTGGAAACACCATATATTTT.